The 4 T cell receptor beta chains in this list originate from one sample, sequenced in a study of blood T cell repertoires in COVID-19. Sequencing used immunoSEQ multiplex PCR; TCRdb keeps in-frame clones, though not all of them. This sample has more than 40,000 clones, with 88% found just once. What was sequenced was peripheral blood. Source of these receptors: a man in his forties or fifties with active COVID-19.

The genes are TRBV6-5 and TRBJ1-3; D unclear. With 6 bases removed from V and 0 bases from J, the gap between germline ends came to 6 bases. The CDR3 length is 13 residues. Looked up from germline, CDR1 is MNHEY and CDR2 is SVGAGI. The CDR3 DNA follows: TGTGCCAGCAGGAGGTCCTCTGGAAACACCATATATTTT. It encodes CASRRSSGNTIYF.

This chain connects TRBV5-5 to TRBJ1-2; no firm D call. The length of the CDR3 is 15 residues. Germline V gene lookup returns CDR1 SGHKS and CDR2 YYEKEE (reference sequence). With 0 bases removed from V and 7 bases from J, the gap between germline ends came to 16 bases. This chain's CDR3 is CASSLGVSSYGGYTF. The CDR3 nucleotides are TGTGCCAGCAGCTTGGGGGTTAGCAGTTATGGTGGCTACACCTTC.

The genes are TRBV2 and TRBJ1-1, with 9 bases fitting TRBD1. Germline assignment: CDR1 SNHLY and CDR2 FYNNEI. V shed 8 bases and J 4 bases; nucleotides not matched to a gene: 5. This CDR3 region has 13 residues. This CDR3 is CASVTTGGTEAFF. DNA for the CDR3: TGTGCCAGCGTGACGACAGGGGGCACTGAAGCTTTCTTT.

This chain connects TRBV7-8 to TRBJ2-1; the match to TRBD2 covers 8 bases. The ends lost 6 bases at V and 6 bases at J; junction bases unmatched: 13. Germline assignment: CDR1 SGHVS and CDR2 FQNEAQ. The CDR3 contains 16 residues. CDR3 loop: CASSKEGSGSGNEQFF. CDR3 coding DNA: TGTGCCAGCAGTAAAGAGGGCAGCGGGAGCGGCAATGAGCAGTTCTTC.